Following are 16 T cell receptor beta chains from one sample sequenced in a study of cytomegalovirus exposure and HLA in healthy donors. PCR amplification relied on 60 Vbeta primers (plus 13 Jbeta primers). TCRdb's copy holds only in-frame clones and misses some; the assay was immunoSEQ multiplex PCR. The repertoire includes some 110,000 clones, 74% of them detected once, and 4.8% sits in the top ten. The sequenced sample consisted of PBMCs. The receptors originated from a man younger than 45 in good health and CMV-seropositive.

V gene TRBV6-1 combines with J gene TRBJ1-4; 7 nucleotides align to TRBD1. Trimming at V came to 6 bases and at J to 7 bases, leaving 11 bases not matched to a gene. This CDR3 is built from 15 residues. Per germline, CDR1 MNHNS and CDR2 SASEGT. CDR3 sequence: CASSGSGGWTEKLFF. Written as DNA, the CDR3 is TGTGCCAGCAGCGGTTCAGGGGGGTGGACTGAAAAACTGTTTTTT.

This chain joins TRBV7-9 and TRBJ1-2; the D is unclear. Trimming took off 0 bases at V and 8 bases at J, with 4 bases between the two ends. Germline V gene lookup returns CDR1 SEHNR and CDR2 FQNEAQ (reference sequence). This CDR3 spans 11 amino acids. CDR3 protein: CASSLAGGYTF. The CDR3 region has the DNA TGTGCCAGCAGCTTAGCCGGGGGCTACACCTTC. Full variable domain (remainder filled in from reference TRBV7-9 and TRBJ1-2): DTGVSQNPRHKITKRGQNVTFRCDPISEHNRLYWYRQTLGQGPEFLTYFQNEAQLEKSRLLSDRFSAERPKGSFSTLEIQRTEQGDSAMYLCASSLAGGYTFGSGTRLTVV.

The chain combines TRBV10-3 with TRBJ2-1; TRBD1 matches at 8 bases. The CDR3 length is 15 residues. Trimming at V came to 5 bases and at J to 6 bases, leaving 9 bases not matched to a gene. Germline CDR1 is ENHRY and CDR2 is SYGVKD. CDR3 sequence: CAISWTGPRSNEQFF. In DNA form, the CDR3 reads TGTGCCATCAGTTGGACAGGGCCCCGTTCCAATGAGCAGTTCTTC.

This clone appeared a few times. V is TRBV7-6 and J is TRBJ1-4; D is unclear. The germline V gene encodes CDR1 SGHVS and CDR2 FNYEAQ. The CDR3 is 13 residues long. V lost 4 bases and J lost 8, with 11 bases in between. CDR3 in DNA: TGTGCCAGCAGCTCCACCGCGGGCGAAAAACTGTTTTTT. Amino acid sequence: CASSSTAGEKLFF.

This clone was observed a few times. The gene calls are TRBV5-6 and TRBJ1-1; 9 nucleotides line up with TRBD1. The V gene's germline CDR1 is SGHDT and CDR2 YYEEEE. The CDR3 extends over 15 amino acids. Trimming at V came to 5 bases and at J to 4 bases, leaving 9 bases not matched to a gene. In DNA form, the CDR3 reads TGTGCCAGCAGGGTAACCACAGGGGGCGTCACTGAAGCTTTCTTT. Its protein is CASRVTTGGVTEAFF.

This chain joins TRBV30 and TRBJ1-1, with TRBD1 matching 7 bases. Germline CDR1 reads GTSNPN; CDR2 reads SVGIG (reference sequence). The CDR3 runs to 13 residues. V was pared by 2 bases and J by 2 bases, with 2 bases of the junction left unmatched. CDR3 loop: CAWSQGGNTEAFF. Written as DNA, the CDR3 is TGTGCCTGGAGTCAGGGGGGAAACACTGAAGCTTTCTTT.

The genes are TRBV28 and TRBJ2-5; possible D gene TRBD2, 5 bases. V lost 2 bases to trimming and J lost 5 bases, with 18 bases between them. The germline V gene encodes CDR1 MDHEN and CDR2 SYDVKM. The CDR3 is 16 amino acids. The CDR3 loop is CASSLVSGRAWETQYF. CDR3 coding DNA: TGTGCCAGCAGTTTAGTGAGCGGTCGGGCGTGGGAGACCCAGTACTTC. The full variable domain, completed using reference TRBV28 and TRBJ2-5, is DVKVTQSSRYLVKRTGEKVFLECVQDMDHENMFWYRQDPGLGLRLIYFSYDVKMKEKGDIPEGYSVSREKKERFSLILESASTNQTSMYLCASSLVSGRAWETQYFGPGTRLLVL.

The V gene is TRBV6-6, the J gene TRBJ2-2; D not certain. The CDR3 extends over 12 amino acids. CDR1 and CDR2 from the germline V gene are MNHNY and SVGAGI (reference sequence). V was shortened by 5 bases and J by 7 bases, with 8 bases between the two germline ends. The CDR3 region has the DNA TGTGCCAGCAGTATGAGATACGGGGAGCTGTTTTTT. It is translated as CASSMRYGELFF.

The chain has TRBV2 and TRBJ1-6; 7 bases align to TRBD1. In germline, CDR1 is SNHLY, CDR2 FYNNEI. V trimming: 7 bases; J trimming: 7 bases; junction bases outside the gene matches: 4. The CDR3 length is 13 residues. The CDR3: CASTAGGNSPLHF. The CDR3 region has the DNA TGTGCCAGCACGGCAGGGGGAAATTCACCCCTCCACTTT.

The J gene is TRBJ2-2, the V gene TRBV10-1; D perhaps matches TRBD1 (5 bases). CDR1 and CDR2 from the germline V gene are WNHNN and SYGVQD (reference sequence). The length of the CDR3 is 15 residues. The V and J ends lost 0 bases and 7 bases respectively, with 12 bases between them. The CDR3 nucleotides read TGCGCCAGCAGTGAGTCAGCCAGGGTTGGCGGGGAGCTGTTTTTT. It is translated as CASSESARVGGELFF.

The rearrangement uses TRBV19 and TRBJ2-7, with 7 nucleotides matching TRBD1. From germline, CDR1 is LNHDA and CDR2 SQIVND (reference sequence). CDR3 size: 13 residues. The V segment lost 5 bases and the J segment 2 bases; nucleotides outside the gene matches: 3. In nucleotides, the CDR3 is TGTGCCAGTAGTCGGCAGGGGGCCTACGAGCAGTACTTC. The encoded protein is CASSRQGAYEQYF.

This clone was observed a handful of times. J is TRBJ2-7 and V is TRBV5-6; D is possibly TRBD2 (6 bases). From germline, CDR1 is SGHDT and CDR2 YYEEEE. Trimming took off 0 bases at V and 7 bases at J, with 17 bases between the two ends. The CDR3 has 15 amino acids. This chain's CDR3 is CASSLAGVAPREQYF. The CDR3 bases are TGTGCCAGCAGCTTGGCGGGAGTAGCGCCGAGGGAGCAGTACTTC.

This clone was seen a handful of times. J is TRBJ2-1 and V is TRBV6-5, with TRBD2 matching over 12 bases. V was clipped by 5 bases and J by 9 bases; unmatched bases: 8. The CDR3 spans 15 residues. CDR1 and CDR2 (germline): MNHEY, SVGAGI. Here the CDR3 DNA reads TGTGCCAGCAGTGCACTAGCGGGGGGCGACGGTGAGCAGTTCTTC. Translating it yields CASSALAGGDGEQFF.

The J gene is TRBJ2-3, the V gene TRBV2; possibly TRBD2 for D (5 bases). V was cut by 6 bases and J by 5 bases, with 15 bases left in between. The CDR3 consists of 14 residues. CDR1 SNHLY and CDR2 FYNNEI come from the germline V gene. CDR3 DNA: TGTGCCAGCAGGGGAGAGGGCGACGGAGATACGCAGTATTTT. This codes for CASRGEGDGDTQYF.

V gene TRBV30 combines with J gene TRBJ2-3; D is uncertain. Trimming took off 3 bases at V and 2 bases at J, with 12 bases between the two ends. Germline loops: CDR1 GTSNPN, CDR2 SVGIG (reference sequence). The CDR3 contains 14 residues. CDR3 DNA: TGTGCCTGGAGCCTAACCGATCCCACAGATACGCAGTATTTT. It yields the protein CAWSLTDPTDTQYF.

The chain links TRBV5-6 to TRBJ2-7, with 9 nucleotides matching TRBD1. Germline V CDR1 and CDR2: SGHDT, YYEEEE. Germline trimming cut 5 bases from V and 7 bases from J; bases unmatched to any gene: 16. The CDR3 contains 16 residues. The chain's CDR3 is CASSWDRDRIVSEQYF. The CDR3 coding sequence is TGTGCCAGCAGTTGGGACAGGGACAGGATTGTTTCAGAGCAGTACTTC. The full variable domain, rest sourced from reference TRBV5-6 and TRBJ2-7, is DAGVTQSPTHLIKTRGQQVTLRCSPKSGHDTVSWYQQALGQGPQFIFQYYEEEERQRGNFPDRFSGHQFPNYSSELNVNALLLGDSALYLCASSWDRDRIVSEQYFGPGTRLTVT.